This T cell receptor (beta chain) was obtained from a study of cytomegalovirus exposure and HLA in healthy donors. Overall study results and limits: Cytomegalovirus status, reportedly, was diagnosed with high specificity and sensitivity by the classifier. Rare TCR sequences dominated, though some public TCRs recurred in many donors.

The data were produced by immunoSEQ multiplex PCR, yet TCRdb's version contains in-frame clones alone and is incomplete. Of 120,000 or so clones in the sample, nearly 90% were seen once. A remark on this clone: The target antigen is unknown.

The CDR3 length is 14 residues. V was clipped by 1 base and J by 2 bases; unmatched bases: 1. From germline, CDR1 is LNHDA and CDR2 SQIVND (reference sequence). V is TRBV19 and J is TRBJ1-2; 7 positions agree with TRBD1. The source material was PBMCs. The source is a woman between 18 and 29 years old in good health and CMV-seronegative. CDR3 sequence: CASSIAQGNYGYTF. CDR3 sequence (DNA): TGTGCCAGTAGTATAGCACAGGGGAACTATGGCTACACCTTC.